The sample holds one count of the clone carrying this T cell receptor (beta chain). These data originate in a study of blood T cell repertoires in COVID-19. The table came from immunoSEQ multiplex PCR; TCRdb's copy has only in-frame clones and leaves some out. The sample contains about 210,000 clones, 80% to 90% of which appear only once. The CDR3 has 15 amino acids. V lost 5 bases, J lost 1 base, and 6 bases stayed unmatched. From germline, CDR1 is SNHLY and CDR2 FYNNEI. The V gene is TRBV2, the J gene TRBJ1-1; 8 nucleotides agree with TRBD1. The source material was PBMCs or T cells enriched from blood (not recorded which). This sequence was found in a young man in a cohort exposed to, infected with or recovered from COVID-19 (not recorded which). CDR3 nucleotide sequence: TGTGCCAGCAGTACTCAACAGGGGGGGAACACTGAAGCTTTCTTT. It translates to CASSTQQGGNTEAFF. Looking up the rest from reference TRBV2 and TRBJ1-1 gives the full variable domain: EPEVTQTPSHQVTQMGQEVILRCVPISNHLYFYWYRQILGQKVEFLVSFYNNEISEKSEIFDDQFSVERPDGSNFTLKIRSTKLEDSAMYFCASSTQQGGNTEAFFGQGTRLTVV.